This T cell receptor beta chain was observed in a study of T cells in Graves' hyperthyroidism and ophthalmopathy (dated by TCRdb to the late 2010s). With respect to the entire study: Peripheral blood samples were taken at initial diagnosis, before any treatment was given. Whether ophthalmopathy could be predicted prospectively was tested in an independent validation cohort made up of under 20 hyperthyroidism patients plus 17 patients who later progressed to ophthalmopathy. Thyroid tissue and blood T-cell repertoires from six Graves' hyperthyroidism patients were also compared in the study. A discovery cohort of about a hundred patients, about 43 with Graves' ophthalmopathy and under 60 with stable Graves' hyperthyroidism, was used to find distinguishing TCR V-J signatures. After blood sampling, hyperthyroidism patients were treated with methimazole at a starting dose of 30 mg daily, and ophthalmopathy patients were treated with high-dose intravenous methylprednisolone. The paper reports TCR Vbeta CDR3 sequencing of fewer than 150 peripheral blood samples: some 41 ophthalmopathy, 70 to 85 hyperthyroidism and about 17 progressor patients. The 75 to 100 discovery patients were randomly split 7:3 into training and test sets.

The germline V gene sets CDR1 to ENHRY and CDR2 to SYGVKD. Trimming leaves V shorter by 8 bases and J shorter by 6 bases, with the junction holding 3 bases beyond the gene matches. From cysteine to phenylalanine, the CDR3 is 13 amino acids long. Only the CDR3 region is kept as DNA, spanning 39 bases read in frame from base 1. General conclusions and limits of the study: Most expanded thyroid clonotypes (frequency above 0.001) were also detected in blood, suggesting blood repertoires may reflect thyroid immune responses. In validation, the model predicted progression to ophthalmopathy with just under 71% sensitivity and less than 80% specificity, a median of 6.5 months before onset. A model built on a 13 V-J signature distinguished ophthalmopathy from stable hyperthyroidism, reaching about 88% sensitivity and around 81% specificity in cross-validation and 80%/75% in testing. No statistical method was used to set the sample size in advance, and investigators knew the group allocation.

The hyperthyroidism patients were between 18 and 65 years old and newly diagnosed, with a disease duration of less than 2 months. Any patient with an uncontrolled infection, another autoimmune disease, pregnancy or lactation was excluded. Diagnoses relied on clinical symptoms, serum thyroxine and TRAb, thyroid ultrasound and orbital computed tomography. For progressor patients, blood was drawn at the first diagnosis of hyperthyroidism, before any ophthalmopathy symptoms had appeared. PBMCs were separated from 10 ml of fresh peripheral blood using Ficoll-Paque density gradient centrifugation. Progressor patients were defined as those initially diagnosed with Graves' hyperthyroidism in whom ophthalmopathy developed during follow-up. Total RNA was extracted with Trizol reagent, and quality was checked on an Agilent 2100 Bioanalyzer. The TCR beta CDR3 regions were amplified from the RNA transcripts. A first-round RT-PCR of the TCR CDR3 used the HTBI primer set with the Qiagen OneStep RT-PCR kit. Libraries were constructed in a second round of multiplex PCR, after which size selection and purification were performed. Paired-end sequencing of the libraries was performed with 100 bp reads on an Illumina HiSeq2000. The original methods were these. Raw data were processed with SOAPnuke, discarding reads with adapters, uncalled bases, mean Phred below 15, or no exact constant-primer or identifier match. COPE v1.2.5 was used to merge the high-quality paired reads, and each unique nucleotide sequence was defined as a clonotype. MiTCR v1.1 was used to align clonotypes to the IMGT TRBV, TRBD and TRBJ reference segments. Analysis was restricted to V-J combinations with a frequency above 0.0001, which covered 98% to 99.2% of repertoires. A TCS score was defined as the ratio between F50 (clonal expansion) and ExV (chaos), using BLOSUM62-based TCRdist between CDR3 peptides within each V-J. Welch's t-statistics and random forest reduced 514 V-J features to 10 to 15, which were used in a naive Bayes classifier (R e1071). Using fastp at Q25 and MiXCR, TCRdb reprocessed the public reads and kept productive beta chains. Merged by CDR3 protein, the rows form single entries marked with the most common genes and DNA. The V and J calls were not made by the authors but by TCRdb's processing. Across this sample there are a few hundred thousand distinct CDR3 sequences, with over 12% seen only once. 30% of the sample comes from the top ten.

This clonotype has ten or more counts. Its antigen is currently not known. No much larger clone exists at a distance of one base, and base qualities are not known. This sequence was found in a woman aged 45-65 years with Graves' hyperthyroidism that later progressed to Graves' ophthalmopathy. The chain joins TRBV10-3 to TRBJ2-2; the central 10 bases match TRBD1. The material sequenced was blood. The bases are TGTGCCATCGGTGGACAGGGGGCCGGGGAGCTGTTTTTT. Its translation is CAIGGQGAGELFF.